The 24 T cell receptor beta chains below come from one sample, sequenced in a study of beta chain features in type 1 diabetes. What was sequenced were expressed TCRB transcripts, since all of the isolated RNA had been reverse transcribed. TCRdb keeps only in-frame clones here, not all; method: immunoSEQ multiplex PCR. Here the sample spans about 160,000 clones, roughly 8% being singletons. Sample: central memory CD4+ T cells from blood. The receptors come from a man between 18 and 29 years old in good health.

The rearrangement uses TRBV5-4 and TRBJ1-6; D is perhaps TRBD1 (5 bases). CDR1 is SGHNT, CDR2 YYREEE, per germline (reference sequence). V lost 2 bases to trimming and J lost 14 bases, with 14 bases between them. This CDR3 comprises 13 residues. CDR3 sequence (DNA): TGTGCCAGCAGCTTCTGGGGGGGTCCAGCCCTCCACTTT. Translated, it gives CASSFWGGPALHF.

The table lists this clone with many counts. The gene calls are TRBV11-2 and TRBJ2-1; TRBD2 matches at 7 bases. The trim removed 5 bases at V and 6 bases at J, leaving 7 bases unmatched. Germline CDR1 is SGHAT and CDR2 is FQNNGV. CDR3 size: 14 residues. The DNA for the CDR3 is TGTGCCAGCAGCCCGAGCGGGGTATCCAATGAGCAGTTCTTC. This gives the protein CASSPSGVSNEQFF. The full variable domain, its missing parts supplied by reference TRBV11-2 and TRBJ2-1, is EAGVAQSPRYKIIEKRQSVAFWCNPISGHATLYWYQQILGQGPKLLIQFQNNGVVDDSQLPKDRFSAERLKGVDSTLKIQPAKLEDSAVYLCASSPSGVSNEQFFGPGTRLTVL.

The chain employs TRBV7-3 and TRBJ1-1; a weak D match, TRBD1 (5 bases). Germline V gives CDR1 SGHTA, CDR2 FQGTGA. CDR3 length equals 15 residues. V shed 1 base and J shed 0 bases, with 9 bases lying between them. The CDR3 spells CASSLKAGMNTEAFF. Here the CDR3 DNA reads TGTGCCAGCAGCTTAAAGGCAGGGATGAACACTGAAGCTTTCTTT.

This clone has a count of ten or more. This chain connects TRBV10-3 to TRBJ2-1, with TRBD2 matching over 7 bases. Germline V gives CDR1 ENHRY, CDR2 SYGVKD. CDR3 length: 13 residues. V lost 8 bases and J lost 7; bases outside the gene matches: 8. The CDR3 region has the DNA TGTGCCATCGGGGTGGGAGGGAGGAATGAGCAGTTCTTC. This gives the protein CAIGVGGRNEQFF.

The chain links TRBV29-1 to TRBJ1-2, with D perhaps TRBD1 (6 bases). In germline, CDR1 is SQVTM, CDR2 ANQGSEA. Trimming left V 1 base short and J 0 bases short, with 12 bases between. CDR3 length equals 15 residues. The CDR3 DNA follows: TGCAGCGTTGAAGGCCGGGGGGCGTCTAACTATGGCTACACCTTC. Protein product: CSVEGRGASNYGYTF.

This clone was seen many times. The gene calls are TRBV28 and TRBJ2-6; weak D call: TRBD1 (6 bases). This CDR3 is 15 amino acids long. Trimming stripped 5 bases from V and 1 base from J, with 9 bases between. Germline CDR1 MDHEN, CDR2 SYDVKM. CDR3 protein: CASSPTGSGANVLTF. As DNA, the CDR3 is TGTGCCAGCAGTCCAACAGGGTCTGGGGCCAACGTCCTGACTTTC. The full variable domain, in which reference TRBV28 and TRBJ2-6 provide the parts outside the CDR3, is DVKVTQSSRYLVKRTGEKVFLECVQDMDHENMFWYRQDPGLGLRLIYFSYDVKMKEKGDIPEGYSVSREKKERFSLILESASTNQTSMYLCASSPTGSGANVLTFGAGSRLTVL.

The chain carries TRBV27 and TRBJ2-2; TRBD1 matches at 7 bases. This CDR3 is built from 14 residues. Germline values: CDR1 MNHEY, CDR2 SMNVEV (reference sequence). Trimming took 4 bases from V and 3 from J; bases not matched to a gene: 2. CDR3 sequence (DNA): TGTGCCAGCAGTTCGGGACAGTACACCGGGGAGCTGTTTTTT. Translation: CASSSGQYTGELFF.

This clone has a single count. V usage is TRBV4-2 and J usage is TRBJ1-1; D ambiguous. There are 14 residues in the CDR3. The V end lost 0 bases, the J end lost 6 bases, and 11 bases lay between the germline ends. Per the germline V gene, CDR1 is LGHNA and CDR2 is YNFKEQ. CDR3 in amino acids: CASSQDQEFSEAFF. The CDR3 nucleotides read TGTGCCAGCAGCCAAGATCAAGAGTTCTCTGAAGCTTTCTTT.

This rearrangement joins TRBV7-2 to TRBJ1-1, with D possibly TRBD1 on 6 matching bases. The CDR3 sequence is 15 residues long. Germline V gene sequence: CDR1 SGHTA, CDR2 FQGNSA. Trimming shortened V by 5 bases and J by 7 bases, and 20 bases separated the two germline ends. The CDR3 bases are TGTGCCAGCAGCCCCAGAGGGGGGGGAGGCCTTGAAGCTTTCTTT. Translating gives CASSPRGGGGLEAFF. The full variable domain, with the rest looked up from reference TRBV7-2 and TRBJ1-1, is GAGVSQSPSNKVTEKGKDVELRCDPISGHTALYWYRQSLGQGLEFLIYFQGNSAPDKSGLPSDRFSAERTGGSVSTLTIQRTQQEDSAVYLCASSPRGGGGLEAFFGQGTRLTVV.

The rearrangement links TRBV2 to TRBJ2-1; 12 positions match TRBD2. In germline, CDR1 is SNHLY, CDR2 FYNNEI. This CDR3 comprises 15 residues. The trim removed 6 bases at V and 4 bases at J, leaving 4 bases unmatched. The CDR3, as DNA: TGTGCCAGCAGGGCTAGCGGGGGGGTATACAATGAGCAGTTCTTC. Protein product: CASRASGGVYNEQFF. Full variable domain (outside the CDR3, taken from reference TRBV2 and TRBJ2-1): EPEVTQTPSHQVTQMGQEVILRCVPISNHLYFYWYRQILGQKVEFLVSFYNNEISEKSEIFDDQFSVERPDGSNFTLKIRSTKLEDSAMYFCASRASGGVYNEQFFGPGTRLTVL.

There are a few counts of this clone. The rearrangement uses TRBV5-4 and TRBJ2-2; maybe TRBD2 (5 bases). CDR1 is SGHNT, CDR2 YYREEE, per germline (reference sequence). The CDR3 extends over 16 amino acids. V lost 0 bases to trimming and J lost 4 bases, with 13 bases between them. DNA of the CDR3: TGTGCCAGCAGCTTGGGGCCGCGGGCGTCCACCGGGGAGCTGTTTTTT. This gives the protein CASSLGPRASTGELFF. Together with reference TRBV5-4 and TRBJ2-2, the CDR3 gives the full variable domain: ETGVTQSPTHLIKTRGQQVTLRCSSQSGHNTVSWYQQALGQGPQFIFQYYREEENGRGNFPPRFSGLQFPNYSSELNVNALELDDSALYLCASSLGPRASTGELFFGEGSRLTVL.

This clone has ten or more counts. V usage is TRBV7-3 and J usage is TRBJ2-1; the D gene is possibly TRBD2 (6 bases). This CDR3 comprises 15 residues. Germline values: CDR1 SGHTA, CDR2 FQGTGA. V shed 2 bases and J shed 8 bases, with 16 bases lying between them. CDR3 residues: CASSLGSGTLDEQFF. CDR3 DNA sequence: TGTGCCAGCAGCTTAGGATCCGGGACTCTCGATGAGCAGTTCTTC.

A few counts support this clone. The DNA for the CDR3 is TGTGCCAGCAGTGAAAAGGGGGACAGGGTCGGGAGTTCACCCCTCCACTTT. As protein: CASSEKGDRVGSSPLHF. V gene TRBV6-1 combines with J gene TRBJ1-6; 9 bases align to TRBD1. The germline V gene encodes CDR1 MNHNS and CDR2 SASEGT. V was pared by 2 bases and J by 9 bases, with 11 bases of the junction left unmatched. This CDR3 is built from 17 residues.

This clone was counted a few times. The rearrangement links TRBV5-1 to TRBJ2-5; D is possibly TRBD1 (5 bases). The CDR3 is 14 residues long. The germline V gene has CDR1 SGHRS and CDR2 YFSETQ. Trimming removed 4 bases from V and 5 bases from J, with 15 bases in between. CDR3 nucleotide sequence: TGCGCCAGCAGCCTGATGGGCAGGGCGGAGACCCAGTACTTC. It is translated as CASSLMGRAETQYF.

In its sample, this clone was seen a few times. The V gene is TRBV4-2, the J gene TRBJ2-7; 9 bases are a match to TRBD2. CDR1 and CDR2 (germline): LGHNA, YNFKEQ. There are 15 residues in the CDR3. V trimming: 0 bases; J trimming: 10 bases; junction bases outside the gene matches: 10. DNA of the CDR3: TGTGCCAGCAGCCAAGATAGATCGGCTAGCGGGAATCAGTACTTC. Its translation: CASSQDRSASGNQYF.

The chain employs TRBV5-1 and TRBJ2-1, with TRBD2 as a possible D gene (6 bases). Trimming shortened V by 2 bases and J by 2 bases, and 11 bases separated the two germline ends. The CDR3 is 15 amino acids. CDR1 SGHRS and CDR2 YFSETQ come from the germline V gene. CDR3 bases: TGCGCCAGCAGCTTCGTCGGGGGACCCTACAATGAGCAGTTCTTC. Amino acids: CASSFVGGPYNEQFF.

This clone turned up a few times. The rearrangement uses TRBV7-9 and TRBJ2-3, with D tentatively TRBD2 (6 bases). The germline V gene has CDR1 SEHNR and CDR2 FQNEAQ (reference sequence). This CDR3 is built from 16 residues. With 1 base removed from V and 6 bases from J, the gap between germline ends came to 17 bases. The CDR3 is CASSLVGGDRSDTQYF. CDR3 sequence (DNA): TGTGCCAGCAGCTTAGTTGGCGGGGACCGTTCGGATACGCAGTATTTT.

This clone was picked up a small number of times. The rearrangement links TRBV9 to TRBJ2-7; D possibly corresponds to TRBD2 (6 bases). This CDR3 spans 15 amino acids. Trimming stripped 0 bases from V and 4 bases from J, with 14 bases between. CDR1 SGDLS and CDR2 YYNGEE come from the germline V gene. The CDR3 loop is CASSVDVGGRYEQYF. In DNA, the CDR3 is TGTGCCAGCAGCGTAGATGTTGGGGGGAGATACGAGCAGTACTTC.

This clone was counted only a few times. CDR3 coding DNA: TGTGCCAGCAGCTTGGGACTGGAACCCTACGAGCAGTACTTC. It is translated as CASSLGLEPYEQYF. The chain links TRBV7-2 to TRBJ2-7; TRBD2 is a possible D gene (6 bases). V was cut by 3 bases and J by 2 bases, with 11 bases left in between. CDR1 is SGHTA, CDR2 FQGNSA, per germline. The CDR3 consists of 14 residues. Full variable domain (outside the CDR3, taken from reference TRBV7-2 and TRBJ2-7): GAGVSQSPSNKVTEKGKDVELRCDPISGHTALYWYRQSLGQGLEFLIYFQGNSAPDKSGLPSDRFSAERTGGSVSTLTIQRTQQEDSAVYLCASSLGLEPYEQYFGPGTRLTVT.

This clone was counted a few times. The CDR3 here is CASSPLDSGANVLTF. DNA of the CDR3: TGTGCCAGCAGCCCATTAGACTCTGGGGCCAACGTCCTGACTTTC. This chain joins TRBV28 and TRBJ2-6; no clear D gene. This CDR3 region has 15 residues. The V end lost 6 bases, the J end lost 0 bases, and 9 bases lay between the germline ends. Germline V CDR1 and CDR2: MDHEN, SYDVKM.

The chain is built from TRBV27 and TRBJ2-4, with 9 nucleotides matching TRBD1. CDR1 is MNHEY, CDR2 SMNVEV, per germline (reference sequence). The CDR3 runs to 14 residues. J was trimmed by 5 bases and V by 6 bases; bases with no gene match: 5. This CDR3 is CASSRGQGQNIQYF. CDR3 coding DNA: TGTGCCAGCAGCCGGGGACAGGGACAAAACATTCAGTACTTC.

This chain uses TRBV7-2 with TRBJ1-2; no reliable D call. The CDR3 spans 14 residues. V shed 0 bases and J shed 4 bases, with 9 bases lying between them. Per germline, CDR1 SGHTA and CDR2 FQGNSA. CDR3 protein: CASSLAPRIYGYTF. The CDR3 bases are TGTGCCAGCAGCTTAGCACCCAGGATCTATGGCTACACCTTC.

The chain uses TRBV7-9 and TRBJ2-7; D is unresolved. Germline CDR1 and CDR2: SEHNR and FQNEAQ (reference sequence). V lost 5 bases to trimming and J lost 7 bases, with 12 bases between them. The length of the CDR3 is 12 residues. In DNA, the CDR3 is TGTGCCAGCAGCCGAACGTTAGCAGAGCAGTACTTC. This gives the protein CASSRTLAEQYF.

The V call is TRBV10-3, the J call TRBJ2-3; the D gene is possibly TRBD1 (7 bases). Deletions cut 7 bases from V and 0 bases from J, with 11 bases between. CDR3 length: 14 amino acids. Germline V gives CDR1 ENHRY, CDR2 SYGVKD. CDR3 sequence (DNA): TGTGCCATCAACCAGGGGGGCAGCACAGATACGCAGTATTTT. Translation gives CAINQGGSTDTQYF.